The 21 T cell receptor beta chains presented below share a single source sample, sequenced in a study of blood T cell repertoires in COVID-19. Profiled with immunoSEQ multiplex PCR; TCRdb holds only in-frame clones, not every one. Of fewer than 200,000 clones listed, roughly 83% were seen once; the top ten hold approximately 4.7%. Material for sequencing was PBMCs or T cells enriched from blood (not recorded which). All receptors come from a woman aged 50 to 65 who had recovered from COVID-19.

In nucleotides, the CDR3 is TGTGCCAGCAGCCAATCTGGGAGGGGGGGGCAGGCACCCCTCCACTTT. Encoded protein: CASSQSGRGGQAPLHF. The J gene is TRBJ1-6, the V gene TRBV3-1 (or the pseudogene TRBV3-2); a possible D gene is TRBD1 (6 bases). CDR1 is LGHDT and CDR2 is YNNKEL in the germline V gene (reference sequence). The CDR3 spans 16 residues. V lost 2 bases and J 11 bases, leaving 19 bases between the germline ends.

This rearrangement joins TRBV19 to TRBJ1-6, with D possibly matching TRBD1 (5 bases). Germline lookup yields CDR1 LNHDA and CDR2 SQIVND (reference sequence). This CDR3 has 14 amino acids. The ends were cut back, 9 bases at V and 5 bases at J, with 14 bases in the middle. CDR3 nucleotide sequence: TGTGCCAGCCTCCCCGGGACTCATAATTCACCCCTCCACTTT. It translates to CASLPGTHNSPLHF.

The genes are TRBV9 and TRBJ1-3, with 7 bases that match TRBD1. There are 17 residues in the CDR3. J lost 4 bases, V lost 3 bases, and 13 bases had no gene match. Germline assignment: CDR1 SGDLS and CDR2 YYNGEE. The DNA for the CDR3 is TGTGCCAGCAGCGCCCACCACCGACAGGGATACGGAAACACCATATATTTT. Translation: CASSAHHRQGYGNTIYF. The whole variable domain, filled in from reference TRBV9 and TRBJ1-3, reads DSGVTQTPKHLITATGQRVTLRCSPRSGDLSVYWYQQSLDQGLQFLIQYYNGEERAKGNILERFSAQQFPDLHSELNLSSLELGDSALYFCASSAHHRQGYGNTIYFGEGSWLTVV.

This clone occurred once. The chain links TRBV6-5 to TRBJ1-4; TRBD1 matches 7 bases. The trim removed 4 bases at V and 7 bases at J, leaving 6 bases unmatched. CDR1 is MNHEY, CDR2 SVGAGI, per germline. There are 14 residues in the CDR3. The DNA of the CDR3 is TGTGCCAGCAGTTCGCAGGGGGGTACTGAAAAACTGTTTTTT. This sequence encodes CASSSQGGTEKLFF.

The chain joins TRBV29-1 to TRBJ1-2; unclear D gene. Looked up from germline, CDR1 is SQVTM and CDR2 is ANQGSEA. V dropped 4 bases and J dropped 8 bases, with 14 bases sitting between them. The CDR3 consists of 12 residues. CDR3 loop: CSVVAPSQGYTF. The CDR3 coding sequence is TGCAGCGTTGTGGCCCCCTCGCAAGGCTACACCTTC.

The genes are TRBV6-5 and TRBJ2-3; the D gene is possibly TRBD2 (6 bases). There are 13 residues in the CDR3. Trimming left V 4 bases short and J 2 bases short, with 7 bases between. Germline assignment: CDR1 MNHEY and CDR2 SVGAGI. In DNA, the CDR3 is TGTGCCAGCAGTTGGGGGGTCACAGATACGCAGTATTTT. Translation gives CASSWGVTDTQYF.

The chain has TRBV5-4 and TRBJ1-6; a weak D match, TRBD1 (6 bases). Germline V gene data show CDR1 as SGHNT and CDR2 as YYREEE (reference sequence). This CDR3 has 14 amino acids. With 4 bases removed from V and 9 bases from J, the gap between germline ends came to 14 bases. The CDR3 DNA is TGTGCCAGCAGCCCGGGACACGGAGGTTCACCCCTCCACTTT. It specifies CASSPGHGGSPLHF.

The chain is built from TRBV19 and TRBJ1-2, with D maybe TRBD1 (5 bases). V gave up 5 bases and J gave up 8 bases, with 15 bases separating them. This CDR3 region has 13 residues. Germline V lookup: CDR1 LNHDA, CDR2 SQIVND (reference sequence). This chain's CDR3 is CASSVPDSRGYTF. CDR3 in DNA: TGTGCCAGTAGTGTACCCGACAGTAGAGGCTACACCTTC.

The V and J genes are TRBV24-1 and TRBJ1-2; D is possibly TRBD1 (5 bases). The CDR3 spans 13 residues. The germline gives CDR1 KGHDR, CDR2 SFDVKD. V was trimmed by 4 bases and J by 4 bases, leaving 9 bases between them. The CDR3, as DNA: TGTGCCACCAGTGAGAATACAGGCTATGGCTACACCTTC. Translating gives CATSENTGYGYTF.

This clone was seen more than once but under ten times. V usage is TRBV6-4 and J usage is TRBJ1-1; weak D call: TRBD1 (5 bases). Germline V gene sequence: CDR1 MRHNA, CDR2 SNTAGT. This CDR3 is built from 14 residues. V dropped 7 bases and J dropped 0 bases, with 12 bases sitting between them. The CDR3 protein is CASTRVLLNTEAFF. The CDR3 coding sequence is TGTGCCAGCACCAGGGTACTCCTGAACACTGAAGCTTTCTTT.

The chain employs TRBV6-5 and TRBJ1-3, with a weak D call TRBD1 (6 bases). CDR1 is MNHEY, CDR2 SVGAGI, per germline. There are 15 residues in the CDR3. Trimming pared 6 bases from V and 0 bases from J, leaving 12 bases between. CDR3 nucleotide sequence: TGTGCCAGCAGAAGTCGACAGGTCTCTGGAAACACCATATATTTT. This encodes CASRSRQVSGNTIYF.

The chain joins TRBV28 to TRBJ1-1; D call uncertain. Germline V lookup: CDR1 MDHEN, CDR2 SYDVKM. The V end lost 6 bases, the J end lost 4 bases, and 15 bases lay between the germline ends. This CDR3 has 14 amino acids. CDR3 residues: CASSQPPGFTEAFF. In DNA form, the CDR3 reads TGTGCCAGCAGCCAGCCGCCGGGGTTCACTGAAGCTTTCTTT.

The V and J genes are TRBV30 and TRBJ2-2; the D is unclear. Per the germline V gene, CDR1 is GTSNPN and CDR2 is SVGIG (reference sequence). V was cut by 0 bases and J by 4 bases, with 9 bases left in between. The CDR3 spans 14 residues. CDR3 DNA: TGTGCCTGGAGTGTTGGCTCTTCCACCGGGGAGCTGTTTTTT. This codes for CAWSVGSSTGELFF.

This rearrangement joins TRBV9 to TRBJ1-2; D uncertain. The CDR3 loop spans 13 amino acids. Germline lookup yields CDR1 SGDLS and CDR2 YYNGEE. With 4 bases removed from V and 7 bases from J, the gap between germline ends came to 14 bases. CDR3 nucleotides: TGTGCCAGCAGCCTAGGTGGGGAGGGTGGCTACACCTTC. It is translated as CASSLGGEGGYTF.

This chain uses TRBV6-2 or TRBV6-3 with TRBJ2-5, with TRBD2 as a possible D gene (5 bases). V was cut by 5 bases and J by 1 base, with 17 bases left in between. The CDR3 length is 16 residues. Germline V gives CDR1 MNHEY, CDR2 SVGEGT. CDR3 DNA sequence: TGTGCCAGCAGTAGGACTTCGGGGATACTCCAAGAGACCCAGTACTTC. As protein: CASSRTSGILQETQYF.

J is TRBJ2-5 and V is TRBV18; 7 bases map to TRBD1. The CDR3 loop spans 14 amino acids. CDR1 KGHSH and CDR2 LQKENI come from the germline V gene. The ends lost 6 bases at V and 4 bases at J; junction bases unmatched: 8. The CDR3 sequence: CASSPGQVGETQYF. Written as DNA, the CDR3 is TGTGCCAGCTCCCCAGGACAGGTAGGAGAGACCCAGTACTTC.

The V gene is TRBV6-5, the J gene TRBJ1-6; D may be TRBD1 (5 bases). This CDR3 contains 13 residues. Trimming pared 8 bases from V and 5 bases from J, leaving 10 bases between. Germline V gene data show CDR1 as MNHEY and CDR2 as SVGAGI. The CDR3 sequence is CASQGLDNSPLHF. The CDR3 DNA sequence: TGTGCCAGCCAGGGCCTTGATAATTCACCCCTCCACTTT.

Note on this clone: This sample also contains other DNA sequences that code for the same CDR3. The chain couples TRBV7-9 to TRBJ1-5; no reliable D call. Trimming cost V 1 base and J 3 bases, with 7 bases left between them. The germline V gene encodes CDR1 SEHNR and CDR2 FQNEAQ (reference sequence). The CDR3 covers 14 residues. The CDR3 loop is CASSLGQPNQPQHF. The CDR3 DNA follows: TGTGCCAGCAGCTTAGGACAACCCAATCAGCCCCAGCATTTT.

This sequence joins TRBV7-2 and TRBJ2-3; TRBD2 matches at 9 bases. In germline, CDR1 is SGHTA, CDR2 FQGNSA. The CDR3 consists of 16 residues. J lost 2 bases, V lost 5 bases, and 8 bases had no gene match. In DNA, the CDR3 is TGTGCCAGCAGCCCGGGCGGGGGGGGATTCACAGATACGCAGTATTTT. Translated: CASSPGGGGFTDTQYF.

The chain combines TRBV5-4 with TRBJ1-1; possible D gene TRBD1, 6 bases. The ends were cut back, 3 bases at V and 4 bases at J, with 13 bases in the middle. This CDR3 contains 14 residues. CDR1 and CDR2 from the germline V gene are SGHNT and YYREEE (reference sequence). The CDR3 sequence: CASSSTGFLTEAFF. CDR3 DNA: TGTGCCAGCAGCTCCACAGGGTTTCTCACTGAAGCTTTCTTT.

The rearrangement links TRBV2 to TRBJ1-2, with 7 bases that match TRBD1. The CDR3 contains 16 residues. CDR1 and CDR2 from the germline V gene are SNHLY and FYNNEI. Germline trimming cut 5 bases from V and 3 bases from J; bases unmatched to any gene: 12. The CDR3 region is CASSSPGQLNHYGYTF. DNA for the CDR3: TGTGCCAGCAGTTCCCCGGGACAGCTAAACCACTATGGCTACACCTTC.